These 16 T cell receptor beta chains were sequenced from one sample in a study of blood T cell repertoires in COVID-19. The assay was immunoSEQ multiplex PCR, and TCRdb's table has in-frame clones only and misses some. The sample holds 60,000 to 75,000 clones, more than 75% seen once. Sequencing input: peripheral blood. The origin of the receptors is a human donor in a cohort sampled during active COVID-19.

The chain carries TRBV9 and TRBJ1-4, with D possibly TRBD1 on 6 matching bases. V shed 4 bases and J shed 0 bases, with 19 bases lying between them. CDR1 is SGDLS, CDR2 YYNGEE, per germline. The CDR3 is 18 residues long. The DNA of the CDR3 is TGTGCCAGCAGCCTCAGAGGGGGGGAGCTTGCAACTAATGAAAAACTGTTTTTT. It is translated as CASSLRGGELATNEKLFF.

The chain has TRBV10-3 and TRBJ2-2; unclear D gene. Per the germline V gene, CDR1 is ENHRY and CDR2 is SYGVKD. V lost 8 bases, J lost 1 base, and 8 bases lay in between. The CDR3 has 13 residues. This CDR3 reads CAISERNTGELFF. Written as DNA, the CDR3 is TGTGCCATCTCAGAGCGGAACACCGGGGAGCTGTTTTTT.

The chain employs TRBV14 and TRBJ2-1, with TRBD1 matching over 9 bases. The CDR3 spans 18 residues. Trimming took 0 bases from V and 4 from J; bases not matched to a gene: 10. Germline CDR1 reads SGHDN; CDR2 reads FVKESK. CDR3 in amino acids: CASSQERSWDRAYNEQFF. CDR3 in DNA: TGTGCCAGCAGCCAAGAAAGATCCTGGGACAGGGCGTACAATGAGCAGTTCTTC.

The chain uses TRBV5-1 and TRBJ1-2; D possibly corresponds to TRBD1 (6 bases). The V end was cut by 3 bases, the J end by 4 bases, with 10 bases between. CDR1 and CDR2 (germline): SGHRS, YFSETQ. This CDR3 region has 13 residues. The CDR3 nucleotides are TGCGCCAGCAGCTCAGGGGCGGGCTATGGCTACACCTTC. This translates into CASSSGAGYGYTF.

This CDR3 is CAGSVSYEQYF. The CDR3 DNA reads TGTGCCGGCTCCGTCAGCTACGAGCAGTACTTC. The J gene is TRBJ2-7, the V gene TRBV2; the D is unclear. Germline V gene lookup returns CDR1 SNHLY and CDR2 FYNNEI. The CDR3 extends over 11 amino acids. V lost 11 bases and J 3 bases, leaving 11 bases between the germline ends. The entire variable domain, with the rest obtained from reference TRBV2 and TRBJ2-7, is as follows: EPEVTQTPSHQVTQMGQEVILRCVPISNHLYFYWYRQILGQKVEFLVSFYNNEISEKSEIFDDQFSVERPDGSNFTLKIRSTKLEDSAMYFCAGSVSYEQYFGPGTRLTVT.

The rearrangement links TRBV10-2 to TRBJ2-3, with 9 bases matching TRBD2. CDR1 is WSHSY, CDR2 SAAADI, per germline. The CDR3 is 14 amino acids. J gave up 4 bases and V 4 bases, and 3 bases lay outside the gene matches. The DNA of the CDR3 is TGCGCCAGCAGTGCAGTAGCGGGGGCAGATACGCAGTATTTT. Encoded protein: CASSAVAGADTQYF.

The rearrangement links TRBV7-2 to TRBJ2-5, with D perhaps TRBD2 (5 bases). V gave up 1 base and J gave up 7 bases, with 10 bases separating them. The CDR3 is 13 residues long. Germline CDR1 and CDR2: SGHTA and FQGNSA. The CDR3 DNA sequence: TGTGCCAGCAGCTTAGTGAGGGAAGGGACCCAGTACTTC. Amino acids: CASSLVREGTQYF.

This clone appeared a few times. The genes are TRBV30 and TRBJ1-3; maybe TRBD1 (5 bases). Trimming took 7 bases from V and 4 from J, leaving 14 bases between them. The CDR3 loop spans 13 amino acids. Germline values: CDR1 GTSNPN, CDR2 SVGIG (reference sequence). The CDR3 sequence is CAFSRVGGNTIYF. CDR3 DNA sequence: TGTGCCTTTTCCAGGGTCGGGGGAAACACCATATATTTT.

The chain couples TRBV5-1 to TRBJ1-5; 7 bases line up with TRBD1. V lost 4 bases to trimming and J lost 2 bases; unmatched junction nucleotides: 9. The CDR3 totals 16 residues. CDR1 is SGHRS and CDR2 is YFSETQ in the germline V gene. The CDR3 DNA reads TGCGCCAGCAGCCCCGGACAGGCAGTGGGCAATCAGCCCCAGCATTTT. This codes for CASSPGQAVGNQPQHF.

Here the CDR3 reads CATSESDRARGYTF. In DNA form, the CDR3 reads TGTGCCACCAGTGAATCAGACAGGGCTAGGGGCTACACCTTC. The V gene is TRBV24-1, the J gene TRBJ1-2, with 7 positions matching TRBD1. Losses at the gene ends were 4 bases for V and 8 bases for J; bases not matched to a gene: 9. CDR1 and CDR2 (germline): KGHDR, SFDVKD. The CDR3 contains 14 residues.

This clone was seen only once. The chain has TRBV5-1 and TRBJ2-1; 10 nucleotides align to TRBD2. Germline V gene sequence: CDR1 SGHRS, CDR2 YFSETQ. The CDR3 is 16 residues long. V shed 3 bases, J shed 10 bases, and the junction held 13 bases outside the gene matches. CDR3 loop: CASSSSGLAVPGEQFF. The CDR3 DNA reads as TGCGCCAGCAGCTCTTCAGGACTAGCGGTGCCAGGCGAGCAGTTCTTC.

This chain uses TRBV4-1 with TRBJ1-2; the match to TRBD1 covers 7 bases. The J segment lost 2 bases and the V segment lost 4 bases, leaving 7 bases of the junction unmatched. Germline CDR1 and CDR2: MGHRA and YSYEKL. The CDR3 totals 15 residues. This CDR3 is CASSPAAGGNYGYTF. The CDR3 nucleotides are TGCGCCAGCAGCCCAGCCGCAGGGGGAAACTATGGCTACACCTTC.

V usage is TRBV30 and J usage is TRBJ1-2, with D perhaps matching TRBD1 (5 bases). This CDR3 is built from 15 residues. Per germline, CDR1 GTSNPN and CDR2 SVGIG (reference sequence). Trimming stripped 3 bases from V and 8 bases from J, with 22 bases between. CDR3 sequence: CAWSASGSLGGGYTF. CDR3 DNA: TGTGCCTGGAGCGCCAGCGGGAGTTTGGGGGGAGGCTACACCTTC.

The table lists this clone with a few counts. The chain couples TRBV5-1 to TRBJ2-3; D perhaps matches TRBD2 (5 bases). Germline V lookup: CDR1 SGHRS, CDR2 YFSETQ. V was clipped by 9 bases and J by 1 base, with 18 bases between them. This CDR3 comprises 15 residues. CDR3 residues: CATTDSRDRTDTQYF. CDR3 nucleotides: TGCGCCACCACGGACTCGCGCGATCGCACAGATACGCAGTATTTT. Using reference TRBV5-1 and TRBJ2-3 for the parts outside the CDR3, the full variable domain is KAGVTQTPRYLIKTRGQQVTLSCSPISGHRSVSWYQQTPGQGLQFLFEYFSETQRNKGNFPGRFSGRQFSNSRSEMNVSTLELGDSALYLCATTDSRDRTDTQYFGPGTRLTVL.

This rearrangement joins TRBV5-4 to TRBJ1-4, with D possibly TRBD1 on 6 matching bases. The V and J ends lost 3 bases and 1 base respectively, with 10 bases between them. The CDR3 is 15 residues long. The germline V gene encodes CDR1 SGHNT and CDR2 YYREEE (reference sequence). Written as DNA, the CDR3 is TGTGCCAGCAGCTCTCGGGACATAACTAATGAAAAACTGTTTTTT. Its translation: CASSSRDITNEKLFF.

V usage is TRBV19 and J usage is TRBJ2-1, with D maybe TRBD1 (5 bases). The CDR3 contains 16 residues. CDR1 and CDR2 (germline): LNHDA, SQIVND (reference sequence). Deletions cut 6 bases from V and 7 bases from J, with 22 bases between. The CDR3 sequence is CASSPKPGKSWNEQFF. In DNA, the CDR3 is TGTGCCAGTAGCCCTAAGCCAGGGAAGTCTTGGAATGAGCAGTTCTTC.